This T cell receptor beta chain was retrieved from a study of cytomegalovirus exposure and HLA in healthy donors. Findings and caveats of the study: It was reported in a later analysis that an Asian-associated ancestry cluster showed fewer N-insertions than the roughly 670-donor mean. Per published accounts, TCR beta sequences correctly predicted the HLA-A and HLA-B alleles of most subjects.

This PCR relied on a set of 60 Vbeta primers and 13 Jbeta primers. Method: immunoSEQ multiplex PCR; TCRdb's copy keeps in-frame clones and lacks some. In the table there are roughly 130,000 clones, 80% of which are singletons. As for this clone: What it binds is unknown.

This TCR came from a man aged 40-49 years in good health and CMV-seronegative. Sequencing input: PBMCs.

CDR3: CASSDHRTTNEKLFF. The CDR3, as DNA: TGTGCCAGTAGTGACCACAGGACAACTAATGAAAAACTGTTTTTT. The chain has TRBV19 and TRBJ1-4; TRBD1 is a possible D gene (5 bases). Trimming removed 5 bases at V and 0 bases at J, with 10 bases between. The CDR3 is 15 amino acids. CDR1 and CDR2 from the germline V gene are LNHDA and SQIVND (reference sequence).